This T cell receptor (beta chain) stems from a study of blood T cell repertoires in COVID-19. CDR1 and CDR2 (germline): MDHEN, SYDVKM. The CDR3 is 16 residues long. Unmatched junction bases numbered 7, after V lost 3 bases and J lost 3 bases. TCRdb's table, derived via immunoSEQ multiplex PCR, lists solely in-frame clones and lacks some. The data show more than 10,000 clones, more than 75% seen once. The source is a human donor in a cohort sampled during active COVID-19. Sequences were obtained from peripheral blood. The chain is built from TRBV28 and TRBJ1-4, with TRBD1 matching over 7 bases. The CDR3: CASSFPRGVANEKLFF. CDR3 nucleotide sequence: TGTGCCAGCAGTTTCCCCAGGGGGGTAGCTAATGAAAAACTGTTTTTT.